This TCR beta chain was profiled in a study of regulatory T cells in long-lasting Graves disease. The time point here: persistent/refractory GD, antithyroid drugs over 5 years with positive TRAb. Extracted PBMC RNA gave rise to the TCR library. Building of the TCR beta libraries involved iRepertoire HTBI primers and Arm-PCR of CDR3 regions. TCRdb analysed the multiplex PCR reads with MiXCR anew, one entry per CDR3 protein. Of some 440,000 distinct CDR3 sequences listed, roughly 20% are singletons. In this sample, this clonotype turned up many times. The V and J ends lost 3 bases and 3 bases respectively, with 10 bases between them. The germline CDR1 and CDR2 sequences are SGHRS and YFSETQ. The CDR3 extends over 13 amino acids.

This chain uses TRBV5-1 with TRBJ2-7; D is unresolved. This specimen consisted of peripheral blood mononuclear cells (PBMCs), obtained when the disease was refractory, from a patient treated with antithyroid drugs. This clonotype was obtained from a female donor with Graves disease. The CDR3 nucleotides read TGCGCCAGCAGCTCCACGTGGGACTACGAGCAGTACTTC. Encoded protein: CASSSTWDYEQYF. The whole variable domain, remainder taken from reference TRBV5-1 and TRBJ2-7, is KAGVTQTPRYLIKTRGQQVTLSCSPISGHRSVSWYQQTPGQGLQFLFEYFSETQRNKGNFPGRFSGRQFSNSRSEMNVSTLELGDSALYLCASSSTWDYEQYFGPGTRLTVT.